The 7 T cell receptor beta chains below were found in one sample sequenced in a study of shared clonotypes between healthy human individuals. Assay used: immunoSEQ multiplex PCR; TCRdb lists only in-frame clones, some missing. The sample includes 1.4 million to 1.5 million clones, 95% to 97% of them seen just once. The material sequenced was naive CD4+ T cells sorted from blood. The subset is: CD45RA+ positively selected. The receptors were gathered from a man aged 25-45 years in good health.

This chain uses TRBV10-3 with TRBJ2-1, with TRBD1 matching over 7 bases. V shed 7 bases and J 0 bases; nucleotides not matched to a gene: 15. Germline values: CDR1 ENHRY, CDR2 SYGVKD. The CDR3 is 18 amino acids. The CDR3 nucleotides read TGTGCCATCACAAGCGACGGGCAGGGGGACAGCTCCTACAATGAGCAGTTCTTC. Amino acid sequence: CAITSDGQGDSSYNEQFF.

The chain joins TRBV5-4 to TRBJ1-4; D is unresolved. Germline V gives CDR1 SGHNT, CDR2 YYREEE (reference sequence). The CDR3 consists of 14 residues. The germline V and J ends were trimmed by 0 bases and 12 bases, with 15 bases remaining between them. The CDR3 DNA is TGTGCCAGCAGCTTGGAAACACCACGATCAGAACTGTTTTTT. Translated: CASSLETPRSELFF.

The chain uses TRBV28 and TRBJ2-7; D might be TRBD1 or TRBD2, each matching 6 bases. Germline CDR1 is MDHEN and CDR2 is SYDVKM. The CDR3 spans 11 residues. The V gene lost 10 bases and the J gene lost 4 bases, with 11 bases spanning the gap. For the CDR3, the DNA is TGTGCCACCGGGGGCATGTACGAGCAGTACTTC. It specifies CATGGMYEQYF.

The rearrangement uses TRBV5-8 and TRBJ2-5; D perhaps matches TRBD2 (5 bases). V lost 4 bases and J lost 0, with 13 bases in between. The germline V gene encodes CDR1 SGHTS and CDR2 YDEGEE. CDR3 length: 15 amino acids. CDR3 in DNA: TGTGCCAGCAGCCCCGGGATCAGTTACCAAGAGACCCAGTACTTC. It yields the protein CASSPGISYQETQYF.

The genes are TRBV7-2 and TRBJ1-5, with TRBD1 matching over 8 bases. The CDR3 is 15 residues long. Germline CDR1 reads SGHTA; CDR2 reads FQGNSA. V was pared by 1 base and J by 6 bases, with 5 bases of the junction left unmatched. CDR3 nucleotide sequence: TGTGCCAGCAGCTTAGACAGGGGGTTAGGTCAGCCCCAGCATTTT. It yields the protein CASSLDRGLGQPQHF.

V usage is TRBV5-1 and J usage is TRBJ2-1; 8 bases fit TRBD2. The V gene's germline CDR1 is SGHRS and CDR2 YFSETQ. This CDR3 is 15 amino acids long. With 1 base clipped from V and 5 bases from J, the junction kept 5 bases outside the gene matches. CDR3 protein: CASSLSGLANNEQFF. DNA for the CDR3: TGCGCCAGCAGCTTGTCAGGACTAGCTAACAATGAGCAGTTCTTC.

The CDR3 nucleotides read TGCAGCGTTGTGACTTGGGGAGAGACCCAGTACTTC. Its protein is CSVVTWGETQYF. The chain is built from TRBV29-1 and TRBJ2-5; D ambiguous. Germline V gives CDR1 SQVTM, CDR2 ANQGSEA. CDR3 length equals 12 residues. Trimming removed 4 bases at V and 4 bases at J, with 10 bases between.